The rows below give T cell receptor beta chains drawn from one sample of a study of T cells expressing NK-cell markers. TCRdb reprocessed the 5' RACE reads and stores each CDR3 protein as one record, lacking DNA. The ten most abundant clones cover approximately 4% of a sample with 550,000 or so distinct CDR3 sequences. Sequenced: blood T cells: a sorted CD56 or NKG2C T cell subset, CD4+ or CD8+ T cells, or bulk PBMC T cells (not recorded which). These receptors all stem from a man younger than 30 in good health. Each CDR3 is given with its conserved first and last residue.

j_call: TRBJ2-1; v_call: TRBV5-6; cdr3_aa: CASSLFRGRTYNEQFF
j_call: TRBJ2-1; v_call: TRBV30; cdr3_aa: CAWSVGGSVRGEQFF
j_call: TRBJ2-1; v_call: TRBV12-3/TRBV12-4; cdr3_aa: CASSPTRDRGGNEQFF
j_call: TRBJ2-5; v_call: TRBV3-1; cdr3_aa: CASSQLAGVFETQYF
j_call: TRBJ2-1; v_call: TRBV11-2; cdr3_aa: CASRGGTQQFF
j_call: TRBJ1-5; v_call: TRBV12-3/TRBV12-4; cdr3_aa: CASSPTTGRNQPQHF
j_call: TRBJ2-3; v_call: TRBV7-9; cdr3_aa: CASSWTASTDTQYF
j_call: TRBJ2-4; v_call: TRBV11-2; cdr3_aa: CASSFSEGTGNIQYF
j_call: TRBJ1-1; v_call: TRBV12-3/TRBV12-4; cdr3_aa: CASRPSSWKAFF
j_call: TRBJ2-7; v_call: TRBV27; cdr3_aa: CASSLAGTGDYEQYF
j_call: TRBJ2-1; v_call: TRBV12-3/TRBV12-4; cdr3_aa: CASSSSPDEQFF
j_call: TRBJ2-7; v_call: TRBV29-1; cdr3_aa: CSVLVRARVNEQYF
j_call: TRBJ1-2; v_call: TRBV12-3/TRBV12-4; cdr3_aa: CASTSGTVYGYTF
j_call: TRBJ2-1; v_call: TRBV7-7; cdr3_aa: CASSPRSTSSYNEQFF
j_call: TRBJ2-4; v_call: TRBV18; cdr3_aa: CASSPQAGADIQYF
j_call: TRBJ2-2; v_call: TRBV11-2; cdr3_aa: CASSLVAQRELFF
j_call: TRBJ2-7; v_call: TRBV20-1; cdr3_aa: CSAREGIRSENFSYEQYF
j_call: TRBJ2-7; v_call: TRBV12-3/TRBV12-4; cdr3_aa: CAGAETPVSEQYF
j_call: TRBJ2-7; v_call: TRBV29-1; cdr3_aa: CSVEDPRLAGEYEQYF
j_call: TRBJ2-1; v_call: TRBV20-1; cdr3_aa: CSARGRGNEQFF
j_call: TRBJ1-2; v_call: TRBV2; cdr3_aa: CASSADRDAGYTF
j_call: TRBJ2-5; v_call: TRBV11-2; cdr3_aa: CASSSSLDGKYF
j_call: TRBJ2-2; v_call: TRBV20-1; cdr3_aa: CSAPDRDSAPGELFF
j_call: TRBJ2-2; v_call: TRBV7-2; cdr3_aa: CASSLVTGNTGELFF
j_call: TRBJ2-1; v_call: TRBV3-1; cdr3_aa: CASSQGLPSSYNEQFF
j_call: TRBJ2-1; v_call: TRBV4-1; cdr3_aa: CASSQIAGGSSYNEQFF
j_call: TRBJ1-4; v_call: TRBV30; cdr3_aa: CAWMSGEKLFF
j_call: TRBJ2-2; v_call: TRBV5-1; cdr3_aa: CASSPGLVTGTGELFF
j_call: TRBJ1-5; v_call: TRBV29-1; cdr3_aa: CSVEPGAGQPQHF
j_call: TRBJ2-2; v_call: TRBV5-5; cdr3_aa: CASSQVGSGELFF
j_call: TRBJ2-7; v_call: TRBV4-2; cdr3_aa: CASQAERYEQYF
j_call: TRBJ2-6; v_call: TRBV12-3/TRBV12-4; cdr3_aa: CATENWDSGANVLTF
j_call: TRBJ2-3; v_call: TRBV5-1; cdr3_aa: CASSSESSGRGDTQYF
j_call: TRBJ2-7; v_call: TRBV29-1; cdr3_aa: CSVAHLLQAPEQYF
j_call: TRBJ2-7; v_call: TRBV6-2/TRBV6-3; cdr3_aa: CASTLGRPIYEQYF
j_call: TRBJ2-1; v_call: TRBV5-1; cdr3_aa: CATRRIDSYNEQFF
j_call: TRBJ2-2; v_call: TRBV10-3; cdr3_aa: CAISESDGELFF
j_call: TRBJ2-5; v_call: TRBV5-1; cdr3_aa: CASSFTAGGSRETQYF
j_call: TRBJ2-7; v_call: TRBV6-5; cdr3_aa: CASGNGYEQYF
j_call: TRBJ2-7; v_call: TRBV27; cdr3_aa: CASSLSGTGIYEQYF
j_call: TRBJ2-3; v_call: TRBV5-1; cdr3_aa: CASRNTGSTDTQYF
j_call: TRBJ2-1; v_call: TRBV7-8; cdr3_aa: CASSSRDRGGEQFF
j_call: TRBJ1-1; v_call: TRBV5-1; cdr3_aa: CASSRQGDYTEAFF
j_call: TRBJ1-2; v_call: TRBV2; cdr3_aa: CASSEGAVGGYTF
j_call: TRBJ2-2; v_call: TRBV11-2; cdr3_aa: CASSQGTNTGELFF
j_call: TRBJ2-5; v_call: TRBV7-2; cdr3_aa: CASSLVGGTPKETQYF
j_call: TRBJ2-7; v_call: TRBV7-2; cdr3_aa: CASSSLGALYEQYF
j_call: TRBJ2-2; v_call: TRBV20-1; cdr3_aa: CSARGGGWTGELFF
j_call: TRBJ2-7; v_call: TRBV20-1; cdr3_aa: CSAPGTYEQYF
j_call: TRBJ2-1; v_call: TRBV20-1; cdr3_aa: CSARGRRRGSGRTSYNEQFF
j_call: TRBJ1-2; v_call: TRBV12-3/TRBV12-4; cdr3_aa: CASTTSAGVYGYTF
j_call: TRBJ2-3; v_call: TRBV20-1; cdr3_aa: CSARDRSRSTDTQYF
j_call: TRBJ2-2; v_call: TRBV20-1; cdr3_aa: CSAREASGRAGSTGELFF
j_call: TRBJ2-3; v_call: TRBV5-1; cdr3_aa: CASSLGRDTQYF
j_call: TRBJ1-2; v_call: TRBV7-9; cdr3_aa: CASSLAGTGGAGYTF